The clone carrying this T cell receptor beta chain was counted at least ten times. The antigen remains undetermined. The source of the sample is a study of read filtering for tumor transcriptome and immune sequencing. As for the study in general: DNase treatment preceded whole-transcriptome library preparation. The study, taken as a whole, reports: Sorted CD138-negative bone marrow cells were not purified T cells.

This library used approximately 370 ng RNA and molecular barcoded adaptors spanning alpha/delta and beta/gamma chains. MiXCR was run by TCRdb on the reads, yielding one entry per CDR3 protein. Of tens of thousands of distinct CDR3 sequences in the sample, less than 15% were seen once. The CDR3 covers 13 residues. Germline V gives CDR1 SQVTM, CDR2 ANQGSEA. Deletions cut 4 bases from V and 6 bases from J, with 15 bases between. Every patient had bone marrow sampled while the disease was active. The sequenced sample consisted of a population of CD138-negative cells sorted from bone marrow. This chain joins TRBV29-1 and TRBJ1-1; possible D gene TRBD1, 6 bases. This TCR derives from a donor at least 40 years old with multiple myeloma. CDR3 sequence (DNA): TGCAGCGTTGTAAGGCAGGGGACTCCTGAAGCTTTCTTT. It codes for CSVVRQGTPEAFF.